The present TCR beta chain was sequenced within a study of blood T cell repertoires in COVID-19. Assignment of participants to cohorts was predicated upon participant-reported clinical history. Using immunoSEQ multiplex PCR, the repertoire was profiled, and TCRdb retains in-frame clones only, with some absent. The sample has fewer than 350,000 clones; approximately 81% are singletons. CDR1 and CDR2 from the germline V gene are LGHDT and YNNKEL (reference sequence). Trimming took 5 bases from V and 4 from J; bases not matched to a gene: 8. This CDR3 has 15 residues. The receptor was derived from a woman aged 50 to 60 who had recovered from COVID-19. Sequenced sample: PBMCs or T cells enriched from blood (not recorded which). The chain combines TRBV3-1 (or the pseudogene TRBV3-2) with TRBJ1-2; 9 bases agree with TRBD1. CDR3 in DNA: TGTGCCAGCAGCGCAAACAGGGGGCGCGGCTATGGCTACACCTTC. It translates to CASSANRGRGYGYTF.